Below are 23 T cell receptor beta chains sequenced from a single sample in a study of response to subunit inactivated influenza vaccine. TCRdb re-derived calls from the RT-PCR reads in MiXCR, one entry per CDR3 protein. Of about 300,000 distinct CDR3 sequences in the sample, 20% to 25% were seen once. The starting material was PBMCs from blood, obtained less than 22 months after vaccination. The receptors originated from a man aged 45 to 70 who received an inactivated influenza vaccine.

The V gene is TRBV18, the J gene TRBJ1-2; perhaps TRBD1 as D (6 bases). The germline V gene encodes CDR1 KGHSH and CDR2 LQKENI. The CDR3 has 17 residues. V gave up 3 bases and J gave up 4 bases, with 21 bases separating them. The CDR3 reads CASSPRTAAVLGYGYTF. CDR3 bases: TGTGCCAGCTCACCTCGGACAGCTGCTGTATTAGGCTATGGCTACACCTTC.

A few counts support this clonotype. The junction differs from germline at one of its ends, possibly a read error. V usage is TRBV20-1 and J usage is TRBJ1-1; D is undetermined. Germline-derived CDR1 and CDR2 are DFQATT and SNEGSKA (reference sequence). There are 10 residues in the CDR3. The CDR3 is CSARGYGRIF. CDR3 DNA sequence: TGCAGTGCTAGAGGGTATGGGAGGATCTTT.

This clonotype occurred a few times. This chain links TRBV9 with TRBJ2-5; D is possibly TRBD1 (5 bases). There are 15 residues in the CDR3. V was cut by 7 bases and J by 0 bases, with 16 bases left in between. Germline assignment: CDR1 SGDLS and CDR2 YYNGEE. The CDR3 loop is CASFPDREYQETQYF. For the CDR3, the DNA is TGTGCCAGCTTTCCCGACAGAGAGTACCAAGAGACCCAGTACTTC.

This clonotype was counted between two and nine times. The chain joins TRBV6-2 or TRBV6-3 to TRBJ1-6; D is perhaps TRBD1 (5 bases). The CDR3 is 14 residues long. The V end was cut by 2 bases, the J end by 10 bases, with 12 bases between. Germline lookup yields CDR1 MNHEY and CDR2 SVGEGT. CDR3 loop: CASSYETAYSPLHF. In nucleotides, the CDR3 is TGTGCCAGCAGTTACGAGACAGCCTACTCACCCCTCCACTTT.

This clonotype was observed many times. The rearrangement links TRBV7-2 to TRBJ1-1; TRBD1 matches 7 bases. Germline V CDR1 and CDR2: SGHTA, FQGNSA. Trimming took 5 bases from V and 7 from J; bases not matched to a gene: 1. The CDR3 is 11 amino acids. The DNA for the CDR3 is TGTGCCAGCAGCGGGGACAGTGAAGCTTTCTTT. Its translation: CASSGDSEAFF.

This chain uses TRBV24-1 with TRBJ2-1; 12 positions match TRBD2. The CDR3 spans 16 residues. The germline V gene encodes CDR1 KGHDR and CDR2 SFDVKD. J was trimmed by 4 bases and V by 4 bases; bases with no gene match: 4. CDR3 region: CATSDTGTSGYNEQFF. In nucleotides, the CDR3 is TGTGCCACCAGTGACACCGGGACTAGCGGGTACAATGAGCAGTTCTTC.

This clonotype was counted a few times. This chain joins TRBV20-1 and TRBJ1-3, with D perhaps matching TRBD1 (6 bases). The CDR3 runs to 17 residues. The V gene lost 0 bases and the J gene lost 4 bases, with 19 bases spanning the gap. Germline CDR1 reads DFQATT; CDR2 reads SNEGSKA (reference sequence). The CDR3 spells CSARDTQGPLLGNTIYF. In DNA form, the CDR3 reads TGCAGTGCTAGAGATACCCAGGGGCCGCTTTTGGGAAACACCATATATTTT.

The gene calls are TRBV20-1 and TRBJ1-5, with D unclear. Germline-derived CDR1 and CDR2 are DFQATT and SNEGSKA (reference sequence). Trimming cost V 2 bases and J 1 base, with 15 bases left between them. The CDR3 extends over 16 amino acids. In DNA, the CDR3 is TGCAGTGCTAGAATCCCGGGAGAGAGGAGCAATCAGCCCCAGCATTTT. Its protein is CSARIPGERSNQPQHF.

This clonotype was counted only a few times. The chain links TRBV4-2 to TRBJ2-7; D is possibly TRBD1 or TRBD2 (5 bases each). CDR3 length equals 14 residues. CDR1 is LGHNA, CDR2 YNFKEQ, per germline. Trimming shortened V by 1 base and J by 6 bases, and 13 bases separated the two germline ends. The CDR3 spells CASSQVGEMGEQYF. The CDR3 nucleotides read TGTGCCAGCAGCCAAGTGGGGGAGATGGGCGAGCAGTACTTC.

The chain employs TRBV10-3 and TRBJ1-1, with D hard to call. The CDR3 spans 12 residues. The ends were cut back, 0 bases at V and 10 bases at J, with 9 bases in the middle. Germline V CDR1 and CDR2: ENHRY, SYGVKD. The CDR3 region is CAISESQERAFF. DNA for the CDR3: TGTGCCATCAGTGAGTCCCAGGAGAGAGCTTTCTTT.

This clonotype was detected a few times. V gene TRBV5-6 combines with J gene TRBJ1-2; no clear D. CDR1 and CDR2 (germline): SGHDT, YYEEEE. The CDR3 length is 14 residues. V was clipped by 0 bases and J by 5 bases, with 11 bases between them. The CDR3 nucleotides are TGTGCCAGCAGCTTGGCGCAGAGTAGGTATGGCTACACCTTC. Amino acid sequence: CASSLAQSRYGYTF. Based on the CDR3 plus reference TRBV5-6 and TRBJ1-2, the full variable domain is DAGVTQSPTHLIKTRGQQVTLRCSPKSGHDTVSWYQQALGQGPQFIFQYYEEEERQRGNFPDRFSGHQFPNYSSELNVNALLLGDSALYLCASSLAQSRYGYTFGSGTRLTVV.

There are a few counts of this clonotype. J is TRBJ1-1 and V is TRBV20-1; maybe TRBD1 (6 bases). The germline V gene has CDR1 DFQATT and CDR2 SNEGSKA (reference sequence). The CDR3 contains 12 residues. The DNA of the CDR3 is TGCAGGGTGGGACAACGGAACACTGAAGCTTTCTTT. As protein: CRVGQRNTEAFF.

V gene TRBV7-9 combines with J gene TRBJ2-1; TRBD1 or TRBD2 may be the D gene (5 bases each). V shed 1 base and J shed 5 bases, with 9 bases lying between them. CDR1 is SEHNR, CDR2 FQNEAQ, per germline (reference sequence). The CDR3 extends over 14 amino acids. The DNA of the CDR3 is TGTGCCAGCAGCTTAGAACAGGAGGACAATGAGCAGTTCTTC. It encodes CASSLEQEDNEQFF. Complete variable domain (other parts from reference TRBV7-9 and TRBJ2-1): DTGVSQNPRHKITKRGQNVTFRCDPISEHNRLYWYRQTLGQGPEFLTYFQNEAQLEKSRLLSDRFSAERPKGSFSTLEIQRTEQGDSAMYLCASSLEQEDNEQFFGPGTRLTVL.

In its sample, this clonotype was seen many times. This chain links TRBV7-6 with TRBJ2-7, with 9 bases matching TRBD1. The germline V gene encodes CDR1 SGHVS and CDR2 FNYEAQ. CDR3 length: 14 residues. V was clipped by 5 bases and J by 5 bases; unmatched bases: 7. CDR3 loop: CASSPTDRGHEQYF. The CDR3 region has the DNA TGTGCCAGCAGCCCTACGGACAGGGGACACGAGCAGTACTTC.

The rearrangement links TRBV20-1 to TRBJ1-5; 8 nucleotides line up with TRBD1. The CDR3 has 16 amino acids. CDR1 DFQATT and CDR2 SNEGSKA come from the germline V gene (reference sequence). J was trimmed by 5 bases and V by 4 bases; bases with no gene match: 13. CDR3 protein: CSATPIGQGAYQPQHF. In DNA form, the CDR3 reads TGCAGTGCTACACCCATAGGGCAGGGGGCATATCAGCCCCAGCATTTT.

In this sample, this clonotype turned up a few times. One junction end does not reproduce the germline sequence, and a read error may be involved. CDR3 protein: CSVEGSPSHNEQFF. The CDR3 DNA sequence: TGCAGCGTTGAGGGCAGCCCCTCCCACAATGAGCAGTTCTTC. This chain links TRBV29-1 with TRBJ2-1; D not resolved. From germline, CDR1 is SQVTM and CDR2 ANQGSEA. This CDR3 comprises 14 residues.

The DNA of the CDR3 is TGTGCCAGCTCAAGGGGGTTAGAGACCTACGAGCAGTACTTC. This translates into CASSRGLETYEQYF. The chain links TRBV9 to TRBJ2-7; a possible D gene is TRBD1 (6 bases). The V and J ends lost 7 bases and 2 bases respectively, with 16 bases between them. This CDR3 region has 14 residues. Per the germline V gene, CDR1 is SGDLS and CDR2 is YYNGEE.

The chain couples TRBV10-3 to TRBJ1-1, with D perhaps TRBD1 (6 bases). Germline CDR1 is ENHRY and CDR2 is SYGVKD. There are 14 residues in the CDR3. Trimming removed 1 base at V and 5 bases at J, with 11 bases between. This CDR3 is CAISEYRVRTEAFF. The CDR3 DNA reads as TGTGCCATCAGTGAGTACAGGGTAAGAACTGAAGCTTTCTTT.

This clonotype was seen a few times. J is TRBJ1-2 and V is TRBV18, with 8 bases fitting TRBD1. The CDR3 length is 18 residues. V trimming: 3 bases; J trimming: 0 bases; junction bases outside the gene matches: 12. From germline, CDR1 is KGHSH and CDR2 LQKENI. CDR3 sequence: CASSPINTGTGANYGYTF. For the CDR3, the DNA is TGTGCCAGCTCACCCATAAATACCGGGACAGGAGCTAACTATGGCTACACCTTC.

This clonotype was detected a few times. This chain connects TRBV6-5 to TRBJ2-1; D not resolved. Between the trimmed V and J ends, which lost 0 bases and 0 bases, there was a span of 9 bases. The CDR3 is 16 residues long. Per the germline V gene, CDR1 is MNHEY and CDR2 is SVGAGI. This CDR3 is CASSYSDASSYNEQFF. The CDR3 DNA is TGTGCCAGCAGTTACTCCGACGCCAGCTCCTACAATGAGCAGTTCTTC.

The chain joins TRBV5-8 to TRBJ2-7; the D is unclear. The CDR3 consists of 13 residues. Germline CDR1 and CDR2: SGHTS and YDEGEE. Trimming left V 10 bases short and J 4 bases short, with 18 bases between. The CDR3 bases are TGTGCCGGAAGGATGATATTGGGATACGAGCAGTACTTC. Translation gives CAGRMILGYEQYF.

This clonotype was observed a few times. The J gene is TRBJ1-2, the V gene TRBV13; D call uncertain. There are 15 residues in the CDR3. Germline CDR1 and CDR2: PRHDT and FYEKMQ (reference sequence). V was pared by 5 bases and J by 7 bases, with 20 bases between. CDR3 loop: CASSHKGFEESGYTF. The CDR3 DNA reads TGTGCCAGCAGCCACAAGGGTTTTGAAGAGTCTGGCTACACCTTC. Using reference TRBV13 and TRBJ1-2 for the parts outside the CDR3, the full variable domain is AAGVIQSPRHLIKEKRETATLKCYPIPRHDTVYWYQQGPGQDPQFLISFYEKMQSDKGSIPDRFSAQQFSDYHSELNMSSLELGDSALYFCASSHKGFEESGYTFGSGTRLTVV.

CDR3 nucleotides: TGCGCCAGCAGCCTTACCCCGGGACAGGGGATGGGTGAGCAGTTCTTC. Residues: CASSLTPGQGMGEQFF. V usage is TRBV5-1 and J usage is TRBJ2-1; 10 bases match TRBD1. Per germline, CDR1 SGHRS and CDR2 YFSETQ. The CDR3 contains 16 residues. V trimming: 4 bases; J trimming: 9 bases; junction bases outside the gene matches: 13.